These T cell receptor beta chains were read from a single sample in a study of technical replicates of blood from a handful of donors. Measured with immunoSEQ multiplex PCR; TCRdb has only the in-frame clones, and not every one. The sample has about 72,000 clones; just under 95% are singletons. Sequencing was done on a sample of T cells isolated from PBMCs. All receptors come from a human donor in good health. Both conserved end residues are part of each CDR3. D genes are given only for firm matches. Rows give clone size only sometimes, using once, few, many, or a class for an expanded clone.

V	J	size	D	CDR3	DNA
TRBV5-1	TRBJ2-7	.	TRBD2	CASSLALAGVYEQYF	TGCGCCAGCAGCTTGGCACTAGCGGGAGTTTACGAGCAGTACTTC
TRBV19	TRBJ2-7	.	.	CASKTGNSYEQYF	TGTGCCAGTAAGACGGGAAACTCCTACGAGCAGTACTTC
TRBV18	TRBJ2-1	.	.	CASSPKTAYEQFF	TGTGCCAGCTCACCCAAGACAGCCTATGAGCAGTTCTTC
TRBV30	TRBJ2-7	once	.	CAWSVGTTFYEQYF	TGTGCCTGGAGTGTTGGGACAACTTTCTACGAGCAGTACTTC
TRBV4-2	TRBJ1-4	.	.	CASSQATGINEKLFF	TGTGCCAGCAGCCAAGCTACAGGTATTAATGAAAAACTGTTTTTT
TRBV5-1	TRBJ2-7	.	.	CASSLNTGPYEQYF	TGCGCCAGCAGCTTGAATACAGGGCCCTACGAGCAGTACTTC
TRBV30	TRBJ2-7	.	TRBD1	CAWTMPDRARTSEQYF	TGTGCCTGGACAATGCCCGACAGGGCTAGAACTAGTGAGCAGTACTTC
TRBV18	TRBJ1-1	once	.	CASSPEGVGTEAFF	TGTGCCAGCTCACCAGAGGGGGTGGGCACTGAAGCTTTCTTT
TRBV19	TRBJ1-2	.	.	CASSPGAAAYGYTF	TGTGCCAGTAGCCCCGGTGCCGCCGCCTATGGCTACACCTTC
TRBV19	TRBJ2-4	.	TRBD1	CASSRVRGQVQYF	TGTGCCAGTAGTCGTGTCAGGGGGCAAGTTCAGTACTTC
TRBV7-9	TRBJ2-3	once	.	CASSPNAERTQYF	TGTGCCAGCAGCCCTAATGCGGAGAGGACGCAGTATTTT
TRBV19	TRBJ2-7	.	.	CASSPGIPYEQYF	TGTGCCAGTAGTCCAGGAATTCCCTACGAGCAGTACTTC
TRBV28	TRBJ2-3	.	TRBD2	CASRTGTSPFTPTDTQYF	TGTGCCAGCAGAACCGGGACTAGCCCTTTTACTCCCACAGATACGCAGTATTTT
TRBV7-6	TRBJ2-7	.	.	CASSADRFYEQYF	TGTGCCAGCAGCGCAGACAGGTTCTACGAGCAGTACTTC
TRBV4-3	TRBJ1-1	few	.	CASRGTGEGTEAFF	TGCGCCAGCAGGGGCACGGGGGAGGGCACTGAAGCTTTCTTT
TRBV7-3	TRBJ2-1	.	TRBD2	CASSLGGEANNEQFF	TGTGCCAGCAGCTTGGGGGGGGAAGCCAACAATGAGCAGTTCTTC
TRBV19	TRBJ2-7	.	.	CASSVDRYYEQYF	TGTGCCAGTAGTGTAGACAGATACTACGAGCAGTACTTC
TRBV11-3	TRBJ2-7	.	TRBD2	CASSFGLAGDYEQYF	TGTGCCAGCAGCTTCGGGCTAGCGGGAGATTACGAGCAGTACTTC
TRBV2	TRBJ2-1	.	.	CASGRGGTSYNEQFF	TGTGCCAGCGGTCGTGGGGGGACCTCCTACAATGAGCAGTTCTTC
TRBV13	TRBJ2-7	.	.	CASSLGLSYEQYF	TGTGCCAGCAGCTTAGGCCTTTCCTACGAGCAGTACTTC
TRBV5-4	TRBJ2-1	.	.	CASSWGLGNEQFF	TGTGCCAGCAGCTGGGGACTTGGCAATGAGCAGTTCTTC
TRBV28	TRBJ2-7	.	TRBD2	CASSFMETSVAEQYF	TGTGCCAGCAGTTTTATGGAGACTAGCGTGGCCGAGCAGTACTTC
TRBV6-1	TRBJ1-2	.	TRBD1	CASSEAGTVGYGYTF	TGTGCCAGCAGTGAAGCCGGGACAGTCGGCTATGGCTACACCTTC
TRBV7-8	TRBJ2-2	.	TRBD2	CASRALAGNTGELFF	TGTGCCAGCAGGGCGCTAGCGGGTAACACCGGGGAGCTGTTTTTT
TRBV5-4	TRBJ2-1	.	.	CASSLGGNPYNEQFF	TGTGCCAGCAGCTTGGGAGGTAATCCTTACAATGAGCAGTTCTTC
TRBV10-3	TRBJ2-7	.	.	CAISEAEGTYGYEQYF	TGTGCCATCAGTGAAGCTGAAGGGACATACGGTTACGAGCAGTACTTC
TRBV12-5	TRBJ1-3	.	.	CASGLGPGNTIYF	TGTGCTAGTGGTTTGGGGCCCGGAAACACCATATATTTT
TRBV19	TRBJ2-1	.	TRBD2	CASSILGGTSGGSSYNEQFF	TGTGCCAGTAGTATTTTGGGGGGGACTAGCGGTGGTAGCTCCTACAATGAGCAGTTCTTC
TRBV7-7	TRBJ1-1	few	.	CASSLGENTEAFF	TGTGCTAGCAGCTTAGGAGAGAACACTGAAGCTTTCTTT
TRBV5-5	TRBJ1-1	.	.	CASSVTDTLNTEAFF	TGTGCCAGCAGCGTAACGGACACTTTGAACACTGAAGCTTTCTTT
TRBV7-6	TRBJ2-3	.	TRBD2	CASSGRLAGSTDTQYF	TGTGCCAGCAGCGGGAGGCTAGCGGGGAGCACAGATACGCAGTATTTT